This TCR beta chain was identified during a study of blood T cell repertoires in COVID-19. About the research overall: Whether acute or convalescent, the COVID-19 samples came from the United States, Italy and Spain. PBMCs, B-cell-depleted T cells, or T cells were the source of the cDNA or gDNA that made up the material.

V lost 0 bases to trimming and J lost 5 bases, with 11 bases between them. Germline lookup yields CDR1 SGDLS and CDR2 YYNGEE. The CDR3 has 14 residues. In the source study's methods: Counts of nucleated cells, estimated from reference gene primer amplification, were obtained. The data were produced by immunoSEQ multiplex PCR, yet TCRdb's version contains in-frame clones alone and is incomplete. V and J calls and clone size are copied from that table; D and trimming were computed from the DNA. The sample comprises about 71,000 clones, about nine tenths of which are singletons, and around 5% rests with the top ten.

The source material was peripheral blood. The chain combines TRBV9 with TRBJ2-5; D gene uncertain. The receptor comes from a young woman with acute or convalescent COVID-19. Written as DNA, the CDR3 is TGTGCCAGCAGCGTAGCTCCAGCGCGGGAGACCCAGTACTTC. Translated, it gives CASSVAPARETQYF.